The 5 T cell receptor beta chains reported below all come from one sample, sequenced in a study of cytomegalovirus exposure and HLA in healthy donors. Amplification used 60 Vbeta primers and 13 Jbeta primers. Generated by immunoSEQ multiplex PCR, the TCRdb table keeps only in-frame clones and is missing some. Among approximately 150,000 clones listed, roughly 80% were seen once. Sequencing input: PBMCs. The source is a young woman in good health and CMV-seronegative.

In DNA, the CDR3 is TGTGCCAGCTCAGTCGTCCGGGGGACAGGGTATGAAAAACTGTTTTTT. Translated: CASSVVRGTGYEKLFF. The chain is built from TRBV18 and TRBJ1-4, with 9 bases matching TRBD1. Germline V lookup: CDR1 KGHSH, CDR2 LQKENI. V shed 5 bases, J shed 6 bases, and the junction held 10 bases outside the gene matches. The CDR3 sequence is 16 residues long. The entire variable domain, with the rest obtained from reference TRBV18 and TRBJ1-4, is as follows: NAGVMQNPRHLVRRRGQEARLRCSPMKGHSHVYWYRQLPEEGLKFMVYLQKENIIDESGMPKERFSAEFPKEGPSILRIQQVVRGDSAAYFCASSVVRGTGYEKLFFGSGTQLSVL.

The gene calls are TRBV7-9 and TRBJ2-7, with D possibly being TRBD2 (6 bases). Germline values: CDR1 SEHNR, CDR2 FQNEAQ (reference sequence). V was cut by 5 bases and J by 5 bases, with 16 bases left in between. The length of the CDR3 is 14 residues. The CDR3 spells CASSLGGGTDEQYF. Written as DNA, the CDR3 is TGTGCCAGCAGCCTGGGGGGAGGTACCGACGAGCAGTACTTC.

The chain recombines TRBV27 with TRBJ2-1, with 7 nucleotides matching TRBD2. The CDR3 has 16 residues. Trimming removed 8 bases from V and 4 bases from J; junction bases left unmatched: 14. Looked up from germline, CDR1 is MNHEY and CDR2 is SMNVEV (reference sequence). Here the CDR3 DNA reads TGTGCCAGCGGCTCAGAGGAGCGGGAAACATACAATGAGCAGTTCTTC. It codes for CASGSEERETYNEQFF.

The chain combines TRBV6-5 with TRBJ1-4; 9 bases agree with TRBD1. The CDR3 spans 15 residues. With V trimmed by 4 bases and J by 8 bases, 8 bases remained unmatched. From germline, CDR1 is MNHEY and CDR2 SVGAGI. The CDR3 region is CASSSGDRAGEKLFF. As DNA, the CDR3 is TGTGCCAGCAGTTCGGGGGACAGGGCCGGAGAAAAACTGTTTTTT.

CDR3 amino acids: CASENSGGQGIGEQFF. The CDR3 bases are TGCGCCAGCGAGAACTCTGGGGGACAGGGGATCGGAGAGCAGTTCTTC. This chain joins TRBV5-1 and TRBJ2-1; TRBD1 agrees at 10 bases. The CDR3 loop spans 16 amino acids. Germline V gene lookup returns CDR1 SGHRS and CDR2 YFSETQ. Trimming cost V 7 bases and J 10 bases; bases outside gene matches: 17.